The subject of this entry is one T cell receptor (beta chain). Its antigen is still unknown. Measured with immunoSEQ multiplex PCR; TCRdb has only the in-frame clones, and not every one. The repertoire holds around 66,000 clones, 70% to 90% seen once, with roughly 2% in the top ten. These data originate in a study of lymphopenia after photon versus proton radiotherapy. Looked up from germline, CDR1 is MDHEN and CDR2 is SYDVKM. This CDR3 is built from 12 residues. Unmatched junction bases numbered 5, after V lost 8 bases and J lost 5 bases. Study-wide points: A bigger post-nadir fall in TCR diversity correlated inversely with survival time in deceased patients. After the lymphocyte nadir, photon-treated repertoires showed oligoclonal expansion, especially of CD8+ Temra cells. Better survival with proton therapy was suggested as possible, not demonstrated. Under photons, naive T cells and diversity fell while effector/memory populations rose.

The material sequenced was peripheral blood, taken from a patient treated with photon-based radiotherapy. The chain combines TRBV28 with TRBJ1-2; TRBD1 matches 7 bases. This clonotype was obtained from a middle-aged man with gastric cancer. The CDR3 DNA reads as TGTGCCAGCGGATTACAGGGGTATGGCTACACCTTC. Translating gives CASGLQGYGYTF.